Listed below are T cell receptor beta chains from one sample, sequenced in a study of human T cells and chemical hapten exposure. TCRdb processed the RACE reads anew with MiXCR; each CDR3 protein has one entry. Of approximately 350,000 distinct CDR3 sequences in the sample, roughly 6% were seen once. The sequencing used whole blood, collected in connection with sensitization to the hapten diphenylcyclopropenone (DPC). Source of these receptors: a woman aged 18-35 years with alopecia areata. Some clones in this sample may be carry-over from other donors' samples. CDR3s include the opening cysteine and the closing phenylalanine or tryptophan. The D gene is left open where the match is weak. The listing skips clone size in some rows; elsewhere it reads once, few, many or a size class.

j_call v_call clone_size d_call cdr3_aa cdr3_nt
TRBJ1-1 TRBV4-3 few TRBD1 CASSQKAGQGWITEAFF TGCGCCAGCAGCCAAAAAGCGGGACAGGGATGGATCACTGAAGCTTTCTTT
TRBJ2-3 TRBV4-3 few - CASSQDHVGLNTDTQYF TGCGCCAGCAGCCAAGATCACGTAGGACTCAATACAGATACGCAGTATTTT
TRBJ1-1 TRBV25-1 many TRBD1 CASRPMEGTGGTEAFF TGTGCCAGCAGACCAATGGAAGGGACAGGGGGAACTGAAGCTTTCTTT
TRBJ1-1 TRBV29-1 many TRBD1 CSVDGAGGGGTEAFF TGCAGCGTTGATGGTGCAGGGGGCGGGGGCACTGAAGCTTTCTTT
TRBJ1-1 TRBV6-5 few - CASSSPEIAEAFF TGTGCCAGCAGTTCCCCAGAGATCGCTGAAGCTTTCTTT
TRBJ1-3 TRBV6-5 many - CASSYGGGVRGNTIYF TGTGCCAGCAGTTACGGGGGCGGGGTCCGAGGAAACACCATATATTTT
TRBJ2-2 TRBV12-3/TRBV12-4 few - CASSFGRTGELFF TGTGCCAGCAGTTTCGGCAGAACCGGGGAGCTGTTTTTT
TRBJ1-6 TRBV6-5 - TRBD1 CASSRQGKSSPLHF TGTGCCAGCAGTCGACAGGGAAAGTCTTCACCCCTCCACTTT
TRBJ1-2 TRBV29-1 many - CSVLPDRNYGYTF TGCAGCGTCCTGCCCGATCGGAACTATGGCTACACCTTC
TRBJ1-6 TRBV4-3 many TRBD1 CASSLFQIRDRNNSPLHF TGCGCCAGCAGCCTCTTCCAAATACGGGACAGGAATAATTCACCCCTCCACTTT
TRBJ2-7 TRBV7-2 - - CASSLGPFQGEQYF TGTGCCAGCAGCTTAGGCCCGTTTCAGGGCGAGCAGTACTTC
TRBJ2-5 TRBV6-2/TRBV6-3 - TRBD1 CASRDRVETQYF TGTGCCAGCAGGGACAGGGTTGAGACCCAGTACTTC
TRBJ2-7 TRBV28 few - CASSHPYDSYEQYF TGTGCCAGCAGTCACCCATACGACAGCTACGAGCAGTACTTC